This T cell receptor beta chain is from a study of beta chain features in type 1 diabetes. Study-wide findings and caveats: A greater similarity of naive, central memory and Treg TCRB repertoires was seen among patients than among healthy donors. The VDJ junctions of type 1 diabetes patients carried fewer insertions and more deletions. Type 1 diabetes patients showed a moderate but significant shortening of TCRB CDR3s in all four CD4+ subsets.

Germline lookup yields CDR1 SGHTA and CDR2 FQGNSA. The CDR3 spans 14 residues. V lost 5 bases to trimming and J lost 3 bases; unmatched junction nucleotides: 2. The sample holds many counts of this clone. Its antigen is unknown. The authors reverse transcribed all of the isolated RNA, so sequencing captured expressed TCRB transcripts. TCRdb keeps only in-frame clones here, not all; method: immunoSEQ multiplex PCR. The table has about 130,000 clones, 9% to 9.5% seen once. It was via CD45RO/CCR7/CD25/CD127/CD95/CD27 that CD4+ naive, central memory, regulatory and stem cell-like memory cells were sorted. The sequencing input was central memory CD4+ T cells from blood. The rearrangement joins TRBV7-2 to TRBJ2-3, with 10 bases lining up with TRBD2. The origin of this receptor is a man between 18 and 35 years old in good health. CDR3: CASSPGLATDTQYF. The CDR3 region has the DNA TGTGCCAGCAGCCCGGGACTAGCGACAGATACGCAGTATTTT.